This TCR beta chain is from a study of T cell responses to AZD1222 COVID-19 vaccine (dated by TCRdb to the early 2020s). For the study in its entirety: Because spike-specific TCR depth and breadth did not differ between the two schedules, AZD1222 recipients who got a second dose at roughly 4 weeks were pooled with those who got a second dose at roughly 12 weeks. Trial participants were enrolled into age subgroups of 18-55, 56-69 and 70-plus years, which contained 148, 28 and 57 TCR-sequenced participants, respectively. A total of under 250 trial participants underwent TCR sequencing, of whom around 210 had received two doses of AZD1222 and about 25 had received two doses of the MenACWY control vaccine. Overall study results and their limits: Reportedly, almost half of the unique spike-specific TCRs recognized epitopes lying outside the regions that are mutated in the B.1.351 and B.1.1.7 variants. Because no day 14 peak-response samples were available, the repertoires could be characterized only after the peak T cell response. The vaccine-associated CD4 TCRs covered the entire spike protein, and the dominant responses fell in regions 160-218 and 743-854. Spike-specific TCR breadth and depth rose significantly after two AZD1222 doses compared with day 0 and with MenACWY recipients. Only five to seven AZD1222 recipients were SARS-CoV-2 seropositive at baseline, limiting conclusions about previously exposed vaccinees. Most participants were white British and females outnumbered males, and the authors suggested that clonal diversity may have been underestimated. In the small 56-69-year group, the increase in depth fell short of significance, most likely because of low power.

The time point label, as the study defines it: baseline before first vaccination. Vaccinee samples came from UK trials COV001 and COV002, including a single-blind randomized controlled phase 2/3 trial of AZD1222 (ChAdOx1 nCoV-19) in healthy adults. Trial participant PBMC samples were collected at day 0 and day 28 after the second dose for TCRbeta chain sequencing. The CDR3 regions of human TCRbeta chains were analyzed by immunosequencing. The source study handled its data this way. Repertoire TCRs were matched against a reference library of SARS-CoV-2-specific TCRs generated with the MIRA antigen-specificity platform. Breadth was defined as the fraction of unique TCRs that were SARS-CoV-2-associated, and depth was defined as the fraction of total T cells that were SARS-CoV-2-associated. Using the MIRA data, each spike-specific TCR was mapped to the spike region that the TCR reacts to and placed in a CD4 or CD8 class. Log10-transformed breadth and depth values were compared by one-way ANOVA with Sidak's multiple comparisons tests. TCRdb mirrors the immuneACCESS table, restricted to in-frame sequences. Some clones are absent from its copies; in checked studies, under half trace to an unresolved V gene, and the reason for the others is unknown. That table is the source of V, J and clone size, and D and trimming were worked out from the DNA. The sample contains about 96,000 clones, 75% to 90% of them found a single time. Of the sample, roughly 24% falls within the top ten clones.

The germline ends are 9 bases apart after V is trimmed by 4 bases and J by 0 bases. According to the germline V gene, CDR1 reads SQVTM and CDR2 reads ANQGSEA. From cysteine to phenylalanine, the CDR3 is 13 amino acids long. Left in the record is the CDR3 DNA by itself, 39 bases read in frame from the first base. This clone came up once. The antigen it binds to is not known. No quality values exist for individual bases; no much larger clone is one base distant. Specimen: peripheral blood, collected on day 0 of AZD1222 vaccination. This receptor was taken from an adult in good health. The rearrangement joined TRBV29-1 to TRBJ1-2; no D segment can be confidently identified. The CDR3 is CSVVDATNYGYTF. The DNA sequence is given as TGCAGCGTTGTCGACGCTACTAACTATGGCTACACCTTC.